The 16 T cell receptor beta chains in this list originate from one sample, sequenced in a study of PD-L1 blockade in urothelial cancer. Noted time point: pretreatment peripheral blood. TCRdb's copy holds only in-frame clones and misses some; the assay was immunoSEQ multiplex PCR. The table includes 70,000 to 90,000 clones, 85% detected once. Specimen: PBMCs, collected around atezolizumab (anti-PD-L1) treatment. These receptor sequences come from a man between 60 and 75 years old with urothelial cancer.

V usage is TRBV5-1 and J usage is TRBJ1-5, with TRBD1 matching 9 bases. Germline V gene lookup returns CDR1 SGHRS and CDR2 YFSETQ. This CDR3 contains 14 residues. Losses at the gene ends were 5 bases for V and 5 bases for J; bases not matched to a gene: 5. The CDR3 DNA reads as TGCGCCAGCAGTTTACAGGGGGCTGATCAGCCCCAGCATTTT. Translation gives CASSLQGADQPQHF.

This rearrangement joins TRBV6-1 to TRBJ1-3; 10 nucleotides match TRBD1. The CDR3 runs 14 residues. CDR1 is MNHNS, CDR2 SASEGT, per germline. J gave up 8 bases and V 3 bases, and 4 bases lay outside the gene matches. The CDR3 coding sequence is TGTGCCAGCAGTGACCGGGACAGGGGACACACCATATATTTT. It is translated as CASSDRDRGHTIYF.

This chain links TRBV6-6 with TRBJ1-1; TRBD1 might be the D (5 bases). The CDR3 has 15 amino acids. The germline gives CDR1 MNHNY, CDR2 SVGAGI (reference sequence). Trimming took off 4 bases at V and 4 bases at J, with 16 bases between the two ends. The CDR3 bases are TGTGCCAGCAGTTCTCGTTTCACAGGCTTCACTGAAGCTTTCTTT. Protein sequence: CASSSRFTGFTEAFF.

V gene TRBV11-1 combines with J gene TRBJ2-3, with D possibly TRBD1 on 5 matching bases. The germline V gene has CDR1 SGHAT and CDR2 FQDESV (reference sequence). V lost 5 bases to trimming and J lost 6 bases, with 9 bases between them. The CDR3 covers 12 residues. In DNA form, the CDR3 reads TGTGCCAGCAGCCCCAGGGTGGATACGCAGTATTTT. Protein sequence: CASSPRVDTQYF.

The chain joins TRBV25-1 to TRBJ1-1; 7 nucleotides match TRBD1. The V and J ends lost 2 bases and 1 base, in that order; junction bases with no gene match: 7. Germline loops: CDR1 MGHDK, CDR2 SYGVNS. The CDR3 is 16 amino acids. CDR3 region: CASSEIRGTANTEAFF. CDR3 bases: TGTGCCAGCAGTGAAATCAGGGGGACGGCGAACACTGAAGCTTTCTTT.

This rearrangement joins TRBV7-9 to TRBJ1-1; D is unclear. Germline V gene lookup returns CDR1 SEHNR and CDR2 FQNEAQ (reference sequence). Trimming pared 5 bases from V and 3 bases from J, leaving 10 bases between. The CDR3 consists of 13 residues. The CDR3 region is CASSHPDYTEAFF. In nucleotides, the CDR3 is TGTGCCAGCAGCCATCCTGACTACACTGAAGCTTTCTTT.

The rearrangement links TRBV12-2 to TRBJ2-5; the DNA was not used to check the table's D call, TRBD1. TRBV12-2 is designated a pseudogene. The CDR3 sequence is 15 residues long. CDR3 in amino acids: CASRLVNWAQETQYF. The CDR3 DNA sequence: TGTGCAAGTCGCTTAGTAAACTGGGCCCAAGAGACCCAGTACTTC.

The chain couples TRBV28 to TRBJ1-5, with D unclear. The CDR3 runs to 12 residues. The V and J ends lost 4 bases and 7 bases respectively, with 8 bases between them. Germline CDR1 reads MDHEN; CDR2 reads SYDVKM. CDR3 protein: CASSSPVQPQHF. The CDR3 region has the DNA TGTGCCAGCAGTTCCCCTGTCCAGCCCCAGCATTTT.

The gene calls are TRBV5-6 and TRBJ2-1; weak D call: TRBD2 (6 bases). V lost 3 bases and J 3 bases, leaving 19 bases between the germline ends. Per the germline V gene, CDR1 is SGHDT and CDR2 is YYEEEE. The length of the CDR3 is 17 residues. Here the CDR3 DNA reads TGTGCCAGCAGCTCCCGCGGGGCTAGCGCTATCTACAATGAGCAGTTCTTC. It encodes CASSSRGASAIYNEQFF.

The gene calls are TRBV19 and TRBJ2-3, with 9 bases fitting TRBD2. Germline-derived CDR1 and CDR2 are LNHDA and SQIVND (reference sequence). V trimming: 1 base; J trimming: 2 bases; junction bases outside the gene matches: 4. This CDR3 region has 16 residues. For the CDR3, the DNA is TGTGCCAGTAGTATAGCGGCTAGCGGGACCACAGATACGCAGTATTTT. Residues: CASSIAASGTTDTQYF. Full variable domain (outside the CDR3, taken from reference TRBV19 and TRBJ2-3): DGGITQSPKYLFRKEGQNVTLSCEQNLNHDAMYWYRQDPGQGLRLIYYSQIVNDFQKGDIAEGYSVSREKKESFPLTVTSAQKNPTAFYLCASSIAASGTTDTQYFGPGTRLTVL.

The chain carries TRBV28 and TRBJ1-2; maybe TRBD1 (6 bases). Trimming left V 5 bases short and J 2 bases short, with 15 bases between. This CDR3 is 15 amino acids long. CDR1 MDHEN and CDR2 SYDVKM come from the germline V gene. The CDR3 sequence is CASSTPEQGNYGYTF. CDR3 in DNA: TGTGCCAGCAGTACCCCCGAACAGGGAAACTATGGCTACACCTTC.

This chain links TRBV5-4 with TRBJ1-5; tentative D call: TRBD1 (5 bases). This CDR3 region has 13 residues. Germline CDR1 reads SGHNT; CDR2 reads YYREEE (reference sequence). With 0 bases removed from V and 5 bases from J, the gap between germline ends came to 6 bases. CDR3 residues: CASSLGGHQPQHF. For the CDR3, the DNA is TGTGCCAGCAGCTTGGGGGGCCATCAGCCCCAGCATTTT. The full variable domain, completed using reference TRBV5-4 and TRBJ1-5, is ETGVTQSPTHLIKTRGQQVTLRCSSQSGHNTVSWYQQALGQGPQFIFQYYREEENGRGNFPPRFSGLQFPNYSSELNVNALELDDSALYLCASSLGGHQPQHFGDGTRLSIL.

V is TRBV9 and J is TRBJ2-1, with TRBD2 identical over 9 bases. This CDR3 region has 19 residues. J gave up 4 bases and V 4 bases, and 18 bases lay outside the gene matches. Per germline, CDR1 SGDLS and CDR2 YYNGEE. For the CDR3, the DNA is TGTGCCAGCAGCCCCCGTGCTAGCGGGACACTAGGGTTTTACAATGAGCAGTTCTTC. It encodes CASSPRASGTLGFYNEQFF.

This clone was recorded only once. The CDR3 sequence: CASSYSSRAYEQYF. In DNA, the CDR3 is TGTGCCAGCAGTTACTCGAGCAGGGCGTACGAGCAGTACTTC. The rearrangement uses TRBV6-5 and TRBJ2-7; possibly TRBD1 for D (5 bases). The germline CDR1 and CDR2 sequences are MNHEY and SVGAGI. The V end was cut by 0 bases, the J end by 4 bases, with 10 bases between. This CDR3 comprises 14 residues.

V is TRBV6-5 and J is TRBJ1-2; the D gene is possibly TRBD1 (6 bases). The CDR3 has 14 amino acids. Germline lookup yields CDR1 MNHEY and CDR2 SVGAGI. Trimming took off 1 base at V and 3 bases at J, with 9 bases between the two ends. The CDR3 sequence is CASSYLPGDYGYTF. As DNA, the CDR3 is TGTGCCAGCAGTTACTTGCCAGGGGACTATGGCTACACCTTC.

The V call is TRBV7-9, the J call TRBJ2-5; D perhaps matches TRBD2 (5 bases). CDR1 is SEHNR and CDR2 is FQNEAQ in the germline V gene (reference sequence). The CDR3 has 13 residues. The V and J ends lost 5 bases and 1 base respectively, with 8 bases between them. CDR3: CASSPDFQETQYF. The CDR3 DNA reads TGTGCCAGCAGCCCGGACTTCCAAGAGACCCAGTACTTC.